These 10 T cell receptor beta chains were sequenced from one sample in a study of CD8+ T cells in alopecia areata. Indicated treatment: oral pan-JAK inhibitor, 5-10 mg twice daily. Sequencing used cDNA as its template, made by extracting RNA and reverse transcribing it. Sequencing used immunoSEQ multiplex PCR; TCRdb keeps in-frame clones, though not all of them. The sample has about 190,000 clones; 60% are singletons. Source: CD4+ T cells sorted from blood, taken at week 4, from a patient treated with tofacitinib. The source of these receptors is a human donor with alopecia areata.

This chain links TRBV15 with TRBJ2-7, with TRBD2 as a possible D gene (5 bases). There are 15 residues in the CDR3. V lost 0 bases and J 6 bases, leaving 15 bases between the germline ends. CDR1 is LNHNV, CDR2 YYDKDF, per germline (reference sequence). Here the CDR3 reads CATSRDRGDRGEQYF. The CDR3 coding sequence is TGTGCCACCAGCAGAGATCGGGGAGATCGTGGCGAGCAGTACTTC. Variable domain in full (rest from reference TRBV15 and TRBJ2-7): DAMVIQNPRYQVTQFGKPVTLSCSQTLNHNVMYWYQQKSSQAPKLLFHYYDKDFNNEADTPDNFQSRRPNTSFCFLDIRSPGLGDTAMYLCATSRDRGDRGEQYFGPGTRLTVT.

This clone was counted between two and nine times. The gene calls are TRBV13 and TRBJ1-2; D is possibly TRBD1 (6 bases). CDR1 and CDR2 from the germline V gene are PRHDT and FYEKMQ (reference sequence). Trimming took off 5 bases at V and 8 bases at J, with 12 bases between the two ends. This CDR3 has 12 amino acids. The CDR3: CASSAQTGGYTF. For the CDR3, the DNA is TGTGCCAGCAGCGCCCAGACAGGAGGCTACACCTTC.

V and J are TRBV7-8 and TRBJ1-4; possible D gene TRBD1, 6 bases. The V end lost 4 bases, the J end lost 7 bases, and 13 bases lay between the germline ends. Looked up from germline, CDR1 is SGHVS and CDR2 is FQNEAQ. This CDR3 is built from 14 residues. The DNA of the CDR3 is TGTGCCAGCAGCTCCGCGGGGGCACGTGAAAAACTGTTTTTT. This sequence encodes CASSSAGAREKLFF.

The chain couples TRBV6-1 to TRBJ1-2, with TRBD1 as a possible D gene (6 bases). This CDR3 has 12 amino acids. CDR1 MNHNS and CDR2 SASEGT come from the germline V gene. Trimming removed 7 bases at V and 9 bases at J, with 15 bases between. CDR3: CASTGDGTSYTF. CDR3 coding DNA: TGTGCCAGCACTGGTGATGGGACAAGCTACACCTTC.

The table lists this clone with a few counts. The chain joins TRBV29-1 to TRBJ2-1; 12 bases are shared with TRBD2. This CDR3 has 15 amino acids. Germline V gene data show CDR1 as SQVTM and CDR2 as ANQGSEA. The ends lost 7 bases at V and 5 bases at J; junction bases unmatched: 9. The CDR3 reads CSGDGWTSGNNEQFF. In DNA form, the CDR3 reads TGCAGCGGCGATGGGTGGACTAGCGGGAACAATGAGCAGTTCTTC.

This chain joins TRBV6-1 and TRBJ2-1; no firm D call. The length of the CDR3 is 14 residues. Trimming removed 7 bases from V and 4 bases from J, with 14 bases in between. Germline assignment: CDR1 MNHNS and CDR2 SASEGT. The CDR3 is CASIQVGLYNEQFF. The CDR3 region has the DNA TGTGCCAGCATCCAAGTGGGCCTTTACAATGAGCAGTTCTTC.

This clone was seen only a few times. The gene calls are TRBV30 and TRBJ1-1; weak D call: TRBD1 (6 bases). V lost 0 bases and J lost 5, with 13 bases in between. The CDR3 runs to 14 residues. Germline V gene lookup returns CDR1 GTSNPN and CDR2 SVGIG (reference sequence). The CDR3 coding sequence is TGTGCCTGGAGTGTAGGTTATCAGGGGACTGAAGCTTTCTTT. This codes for CAWSVGYQGTEAFF.

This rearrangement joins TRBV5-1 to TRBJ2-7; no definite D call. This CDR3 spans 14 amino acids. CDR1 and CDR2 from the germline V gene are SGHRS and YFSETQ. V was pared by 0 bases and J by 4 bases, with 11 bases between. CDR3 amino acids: CASSLDLRKYEQYF. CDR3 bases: TGCGCCAGCAGCTTGGATCTAAGGAAATACGAGCAGTACTTC. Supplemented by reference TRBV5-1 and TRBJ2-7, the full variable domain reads KAGVTQTPRYLIKTRGQQVTLSCSPISGHRSVSWYQQTPGQGLQFLFEYFSETQRNKGNFPGRFSGRQFSNSRSEMNVSTLELGDSALYLCASSLDLRKYEQYFGPGTRLTVT.

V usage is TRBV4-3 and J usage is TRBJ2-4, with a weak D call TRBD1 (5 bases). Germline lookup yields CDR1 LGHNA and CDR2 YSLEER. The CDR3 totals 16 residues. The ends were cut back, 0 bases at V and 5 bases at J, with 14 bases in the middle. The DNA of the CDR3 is TGCGCCAGCAGCCAAGAGATAAGGGGTAGCCAAAACATTCAGTACTTC. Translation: CASSQEIRGSQNIQYF.

The CDR3 DNA follows: TGCAGCGTCCTCACCCCTAGCGGGGTGGAGACCCAGTACTTC. It translates to CSVLTPSGVETQYF. The V gene is TRBV29-1, the J gene TRBJ2-5; TRBD2 matches at 9 bases. V lost 6 bases to trimming and J lost 5 bases; unmatched junction nucleotides: 10. This CDR3 comprises 14 residues. Germline lookup yields CDR1 SQVTM and CDR2 ANQGSEA.